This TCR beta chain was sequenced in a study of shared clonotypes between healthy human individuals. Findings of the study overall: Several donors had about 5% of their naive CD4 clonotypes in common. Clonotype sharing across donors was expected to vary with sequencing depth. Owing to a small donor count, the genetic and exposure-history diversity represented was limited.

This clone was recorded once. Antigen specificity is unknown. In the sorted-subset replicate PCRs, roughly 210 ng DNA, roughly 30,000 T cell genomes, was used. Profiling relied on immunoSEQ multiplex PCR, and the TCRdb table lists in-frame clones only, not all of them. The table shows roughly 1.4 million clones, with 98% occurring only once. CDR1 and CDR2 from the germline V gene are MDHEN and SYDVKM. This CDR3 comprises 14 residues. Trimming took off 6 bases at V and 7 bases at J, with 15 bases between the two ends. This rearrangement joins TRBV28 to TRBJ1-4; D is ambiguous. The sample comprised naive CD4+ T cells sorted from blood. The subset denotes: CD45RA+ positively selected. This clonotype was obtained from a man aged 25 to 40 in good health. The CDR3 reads CASRPRGGSEKLFF. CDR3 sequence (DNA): TGTGCCAGCAGACCCCGGGGAGGGAGTGAAAAACTGTTTTTT.